What follows are 28 T cell receptor beta chains derived from one specimen sequenced in a study of Ad26.COV2.S vaccination and SARS-CoV-2 variants. Profiling relied on immunoSEQ multiplex PCR, and the TCRdb table lists in-frame clones only, not all of them. The sample consists of about 350,000 clones, roughly 84% of them appearing once. Treatment specified: approximately 18 received Ad26.COV2.S at low or high dose, single or two shots; about 5 received placebo; per-sample allocation not given. The samples were gathered on day 63 after the first injection of vaccine or placebo. Sequenced material: peripheral blood, taken in a trial of Ad26.COV2.S vaccine versus placebo. The receptors come from a person aged 18 to 59 who received the Ad26.COV2.S COVID-19 vaccine or a placebo.

The CDR3 loop reads CASSSSTGAALYEQYF. CDR3 nucleotides: TGTGCCAGCAGTTCCTCTACAGGGGCGGCACTCTACGAGCAGTACTTC. The chain joins TRBV28 to TRBJ2-7; TRBD1 agrees at 7 bases. This CDR3 region has 16 residues. Germline V gene data show CDR1 as MDHEN and CDR2 as SYDVKM. Unmatched junction bases numbered 12, after V lost 4 bases and J lost 3 bases.

The chain is built from TRBV6-5 and TRBJ2-7; 7 nucleotides align to TRBD1. The CDR3 extends over 14 amino acids. V was pared by 4 bases and J by 3 bases, with 6 bases of the junction left unmatched. Germline CDR1 MNHEY, CDR2 SVGAGI. CDR3 protein: CASSFHRDSYEQYF. In DNA, the CDR3 is TGTGCCAGCAGTTTCCACCGGGACAGCTACGAGCAGTACTTC.

The genes are TRBV3-1 (or the pseudogene TRBV3-2) and TRBJ2-1, with D maybe TRBD1 (5 bases). Germline V gene sequence: CDR1 LGHDT, CDR2 YNNKEL (reference sequence). The V gene lost 4 bases and the J gene lost 11 bases, with 15 bases spanning the gap. The CDR3 has 13 amino acids. The CDR3 DNA reads as TGTGCCAGCAGCCCCCTCTCGGACACCAAGCAGTTCTTC. It codes for CASSPLSDTKQFF.

This chain joins TRBV6-2 or TRBV6-3 and TRBJ2-7; TRBD2 matches 8 bases. In germline, CDR1 is MNHEY, CDR2 SVGEGT. V dropped 4 bases and J dropped 3; count of bases not matched to a gene: 8. The CDR3 runs 15 residues. The CDR3 DNA sequence: TGTGCCAGCAGTTTTTTAGCGGGGCTGGACTACGAGCAGTACTTC. It yields the protein CASSFLAGLDYEQYF.

V and J are TRBV29-1 and TRBJ1-2; perhaps TRBD1 as D (5 bases). Trimming removed 4 bases from V and 4 bases from J, with 7 bases in between. CDR3 length: 11 amino acids. Germline CDR1 reads SQVTM; CDR2 reads ANQGSEA. The CDR3 DNA sequence: TGCAGCGTTGGACAGCGCTATGGCTACACCTTC. It translates to CSVGQRYGYTF.

This sequence joins TRBV18 and TRBJ1-1; 7 bases align to TRBD1. CDR1 KGHSH and CDR2 LQKENI come from the germline V gene. J was trimmed by 3 bases and V by 2 bases; bases with no gene match: 0. This CDR3 has 13 residues. The CDR3 nucleotides are TGTGCCAGCTCACCAACAGGGGACACTGAAGCTTTCTTT. Encoded protein: CASSPTGDTEAFF.

The CDR3 DNA is TGTGCCAGTACCCGGGGCTACAATGAGCAGTTCTTC. Translating it yields CASTRGYNEQFF. This chain links TRBV2 with TRBJ2-1; D is perhaps TRBD2 (5 bases). Germline CDR1 SNHLY, CDR2 FYNNEI. The CDR3 sequence is 12 residues long. Trimming left V 9 bases short and J 3 bases short, with 9 bases between.

The chain employs TRBV7-2 and TRBJ1-5, with unresolved D. Deletions cut 1 base from V and 2 bases from J, with 9 bases between. The CDR3 extends over 15 amino acids. CDR1 and CDR2 (germline): SGHTA, FQGNSA. The CDR3 is CASSLVGEGNQPQHF. The CDR3 nucleotides are TGTGCCAGCAGCTTAGTGGGAGAGGGCAATCAGCCCCAGCATTTT.

This clone appeared a single time. This chain connects TRBV25-1 to TRBJ1-3; perhaps TRBD1 as D (5 bases). Germline-derived CDR1 and CDR2 are MGHDK and SYGVNS. The CDR3 has 16 amino acids. The germline V and J ends were trimmed by 2 bases and 0 bases, with 11 bases remaining between them. CDR3 protein: CASSEPRAPSGNTIYF. As DNA, the CDR3 is TGTGCCAGCAGTGAACCCAGGGCGCCCTCTGGAAACACCATATATTTT.

The chain couples TRBV7-8 to TRBJ2-1; 7 bases fit TRBD1. This CDR3 is built from 14 residues. Germline loops: CDR1 SGHVS, CDR2 FQNEAQ. Unmatched junction bases numbered 3, after V lost 3 bases and J lost 4 bases. CDR3 nucleotides: TGTGCCAGCAGCTTCGGGACAGAGTACAATGAGCAGTTCTTC. Its protein is CASSFGTEYNEQFF.

Points on this clone: At the DNA level, this CDR3 is encoded by other sequences in the same sample as well. J is TRBJ2-1 and V is TRBV2, with 10 bases matching TRBD2. Germline lookup yields CDR1 SNHLY and CDR2 FYNNEI. The CDR3 has 15 residues. V was pared by 4 bases and J by 0 bases, with 0 bases of the junction left unmatched. The CDR3: CASSGLAGSYNEQFF. The CDR3 bases are TGTGCCAGCAGTGGACTAGCGGGCTCCTACAATGAGCAGTTCTTC.

This clone was counted once. V is TRBV11-2 and J is TRBJ2-1, with D tentatively TRBD2 (5 bases). The CDR3 length is 15 residues. Germline CDR1 SGHAT, CDR2 FQNNGV. V was pared by 4 bases and J by 11 bases, with 21 bases between. The CDR3 DNA reads as TGTGCCAGCAGCTCACCCGGACTCTTGATCATTCAGCAGTTCTTC. Amino acids: CASSSPGLLIIQQFF.

The chain employs TRBV5-8 and TRBJ2-7, with D uncertain. The germline V and J ends were trimmed by 4 bases and 5 bases, with 10 bases remaining between them. CDR1 and CDR2 (germline): SGHTS, YDEGEE. The CDR3 is made up of 12 amino acids. CDR3: CASSLPSHEQYF. The CDR3 nucleotides are TGTGCCAGCAGCCTCCCATCCCACGAGCAGTACTTC.

The rearrangement uses TRBV5-5 and TRBJ1-1, with 9 bases fitting TRBD1. This CDR3 is built from 15 residues. Germline values: CDR1 SGHKS, CDR2 YYEKEE (reference sequence). V shed 5 bases, J shed 0 bases, and the junction held 5 bases outside the gene matches. The CDR3 region is CASSRQGGMNTEAFF. The CDR3 DNA sequence: TGTGCCAGCAGTCGACAGGGGGGTATGAACACTGAAGCTTTCTTT.

This rearrangement joins TRBV2 to TRBJ2-7, with D possibly being TRBD1 or TRBD2 (5 bases each). The CDR3 extends over 12 amino acids. V was shortened by 8 bases and J by 0 bases, with 8 bases between the two germline ends. The germline gives CDR1 SNHLY, CDR2 FYNNEI. The CDR3 protein is CASGTDSYEQYF. In DNA form, the CDR3 reads TGTGCCAGCGGGACGGACTCCTACGAGCAGTACTTC.

This clone appeared once. The chain recombines TRBV30 with TRBJ1-2; D is possibly TRBD1 (5 bases). Germline V gene lookup returns CDR1 GTSNPN and CDR2 SVGIG (reference sequence). The ends were cut back, 2 bases at V and 2 bases at J, with 12 bases in the middle. The CDR3 runs 14 residues. In nucleotides, the CDR3 is TGTGCCTGGAGTCCTCGCAGGGCCAACTATGGCTACACCTTC. This sequence encodes CAWSPRRANYGYTF.

This chain uses TRBV27 with TRBJ2-2, with D tentatively TRBD1 (5 bases). CDR1 MNHEY and CDR2 SMNVEV come from the germline V gene (reference sequence). This CDR3 spans 16 amino acids. V was trimmed by 3 bases and J by 4 bases, leaving 15 bases between them. The CDR3 bases are TGTGCCAGCAGTTTGGACCCTACAGGTTTCACCGGGGAGCTGTTTTTT. Amino acid sequence: CASSLDPTGFTGELFF.

Turning to this clone: Germline is not matched at one junction end, which may reflect a read error. This chain links TRBV6-5 with TRBJ1-2; 8 bases match TRBD1. CDR1 is MNHEY, CDR2 SVGAGI, per germline. The CDR3 length is 12 residues. The CDR3 DNA follows: TGTGCCAGCAGTAAAAACCGGGACAGGCCGTTCTTC. This gives the protein CASSKNRDRPFF.

V usage is TRBV2 and J usage is TRBJ2-5, with 10 bases that match TRBD1. This CDR3 contains 15 residues. J lost 5 bases, V lost 6 bases, and 9 bases had no gene match. Germline V CDR1 and CDR2: SNHLY, FYNNEI. This CDR3 reads CASSVGQGVGETQYF. CDR3 in DNA: TGTGCCAGCAGCGTCGGACAGGGGGTTGGGGAGACCCAGTACTTC.

V gene TRBV18 combines with J gene TRBJ2-1; perhaps TRBD2 as D (6 bases). V was clipped by 8 bases and J by 4 bases, with 24 bases between them. The CDR3 length is 17 residues. Germline-derived CDR1 and CDR2 are KGHSH and LQKENI. The CDR3 DNA follows: TGTGCCAGCCCACGTCTTGGCATAGGCGGGACTTACAATGAGCAGTTCTTC. Amino acids: CASPRLGIGGTYNEQFF.

The chain has TRBV14 and TRBJ1-4; 7 bases are a match to TRBD1. V gave up 5 bases and J gave up 5 bases; unmatched junction bases: 11. Germline V lookup: CDR1 SGHDN, CDR2 FVKESK. The CDR3 runs 16 residues. CDR3 in amino acids: CASSARYGQENEKLFF. The DNA of the CDR3 is TGTGCCAGCAGCGCCCGGTACGGACAGGAGAATGAAAAACTGTTTTTT.

CDR3 nucleotide sequence: TGTGCCAGCGGGATAGGTCCCGGTGAGCAGTTCTTC. Translation gives CASGIGPGEQFF. The chain uses TRBV14 and TRBJ2-1, with D hard to call. Germline CDR1 reads SGHDN; CDR2 reads FVKESK. The CDR3 extends over 12 amino acids. V lost 8 bases, J lost 9 bases, and 14 bases lay in between.

The rearrangement links TRBV6-6 to TRBJ2-4, with a tentative D call TRBD2 (6 bases). The ends were cut back, 5 bases at V and 0 bases at J, with 8 bases in the middle. Germline V gene sequence: CDR1 MNHNY, CDR2 SVGAGI (reference sequence). The CDR3 spans 14 residues. The CDR3 loop reads CASSVGGAKNIQYF. The CDR3 region has the DNA TGTGCCAGCAGTGTCGGGGGAGCCAAAAACATTCAGTACTTC.

This chain links TRBV30 with TRBJ2-1; 8 bases align to TRBD1. Germline V gene sequence: CDR1 GTSNPN, CDR2 SVGIG (reference sequence). This CDR3 is 12 amino acids long. J gave up 8 bases and V 7 bases, and 7 bases lay outside the gene matches. The CDR3, as DNA: TGTGCCTCGGACAGGGTATACGATGAGCAGTTCTTC. Translating it yields CASDRVYDEQFF.

The chain carries TRBV13 and TRBJ1-1; D call uncertain. CDR1 is PRHDT, CDR2 FYEKMQ, per germline (reference sequence). The V gene lost 4 bases and the J gene lost 0 bases, with 12 bases spanning the gap. The CDR3 contains 15 residues. The CDR3 loop reads CASSWASVMNTEAFF. The CDR3 nucleotides read TGTGCCAGCAGCTGGGCGTCCGTCATGAACACTGAAGCTTTCTTT.

The gene calls are TRBV4-3 and TRBJ2-7; tentative D call: TRBD1 (6 bases). The CDR3 consists of 15 residues. Germline V gene data show CDR1 as LGHNA and CDR2 as YSLEER. Trimming removed 0 bases from V and 3 bases from J, with 12 bases in between. Here the CDR3 DNA reads TGCGCCAGCAGCCAAGACGAGGGACACCTCTACGAGCAGTACTTC. Protein sequence: CASSQDEGHLYEQYF.

J is TRBJ2-2 and V is TRBV3-1 (or the pseudogene TRBV3-2); TRBD1 matches 10 bases. The CDR3 loop spans 18 amino acids. The V gene end was trimmed by 4 bases and the J gene end by 3 bases; junction bases not matched to a gene: 11. Looked up from germline, CDR1 is LGHDT and CDR2 is YNNKEL (reference sequence). CDR3 nucleotide sequence: TGTGCCAGCAGCCGGACCGGGACAGGGGCGATGGACACCGGGGAGCTGTTTTTT. It codes for CASSRTGTGAMDTGELFF.

The chain carries TRBV28 and TRBJ2-1, with D hard to call. V lost 7 bases, J lost 4 bases, and 11 bases lay in between. The CDR3 sequence is 13 residues long. Germline loops: CDR1 MDHEN, CDR2 SYDVKM. The CDR3 sequence: CASTPGFYNEQFF. CDR3 sequence (DNA): TGTGCCAGCACCCCGGGCTTTTACAATGAGCAGTTCTTC. The full variable domain, in which reference TRBV28 and TRBJ2-1 provide the parts outside the CDR3, is DVKVTQSSRYLVKRTGEKVFLECVQDMDHENMFWYRQDPGLGLRLIYFSYDVKMKEKGDIPEGYSVSREKKERFSLILESASTNQTSMYLCASTPGFYNEQFFGPGTRLTVL.